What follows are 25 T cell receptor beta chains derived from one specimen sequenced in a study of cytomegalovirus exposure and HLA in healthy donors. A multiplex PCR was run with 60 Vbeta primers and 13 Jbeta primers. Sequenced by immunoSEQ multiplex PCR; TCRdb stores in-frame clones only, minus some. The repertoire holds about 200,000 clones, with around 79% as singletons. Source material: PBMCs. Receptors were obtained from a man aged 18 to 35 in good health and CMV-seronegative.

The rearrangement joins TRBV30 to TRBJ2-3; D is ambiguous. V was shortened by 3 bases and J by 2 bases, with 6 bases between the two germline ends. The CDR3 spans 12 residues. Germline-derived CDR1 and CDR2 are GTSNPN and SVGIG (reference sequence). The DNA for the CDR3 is TGTGCCTGGAGACCCTACACAGATACGCAGTATTTT. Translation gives CAWRPYTDTQYF.

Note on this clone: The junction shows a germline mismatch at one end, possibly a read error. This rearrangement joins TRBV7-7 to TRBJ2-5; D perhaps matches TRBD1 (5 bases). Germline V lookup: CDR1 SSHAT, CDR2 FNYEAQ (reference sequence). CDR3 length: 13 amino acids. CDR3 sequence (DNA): TGTGCTAGCACTCTAAGGGGCGGAGAGACCCAGTACTTC. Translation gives CASTLRGGETQYF.

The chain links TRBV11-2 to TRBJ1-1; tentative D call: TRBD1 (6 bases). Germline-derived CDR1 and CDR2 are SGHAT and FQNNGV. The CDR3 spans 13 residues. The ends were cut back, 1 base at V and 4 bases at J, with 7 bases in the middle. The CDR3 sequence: CASSLGGPTEAFF. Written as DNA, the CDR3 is TGTGCCAGCAGCTTAGGGGGGCCCACTGAAGCTTTCTTT.

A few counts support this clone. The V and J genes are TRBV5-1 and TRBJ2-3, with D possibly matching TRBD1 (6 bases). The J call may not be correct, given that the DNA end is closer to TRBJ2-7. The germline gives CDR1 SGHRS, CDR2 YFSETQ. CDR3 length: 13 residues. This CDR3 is CASSQGFGYEQYF. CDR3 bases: TGCGCCAGCAGCCAGGGGTTCGGCTACGAGCAGTACTTC.

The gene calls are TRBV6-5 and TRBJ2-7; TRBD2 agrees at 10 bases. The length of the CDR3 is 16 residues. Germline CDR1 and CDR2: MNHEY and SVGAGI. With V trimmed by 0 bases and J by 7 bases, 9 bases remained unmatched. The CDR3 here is CASSYSAGLAAKEQYF. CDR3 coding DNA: TGTGCCAGCAGTTACTCAGCCGGACTAGCGGCGAAAGAGCAGTACTTC.

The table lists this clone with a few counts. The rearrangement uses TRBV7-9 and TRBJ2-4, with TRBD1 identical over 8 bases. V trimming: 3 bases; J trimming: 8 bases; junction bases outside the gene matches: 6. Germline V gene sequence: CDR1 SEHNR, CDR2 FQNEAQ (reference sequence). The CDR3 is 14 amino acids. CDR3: CASSFQGAIDIQYF. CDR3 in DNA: TGTGCCAGCAGCTTTCAGGGGGCGATTGACATTCAGTACTTC.

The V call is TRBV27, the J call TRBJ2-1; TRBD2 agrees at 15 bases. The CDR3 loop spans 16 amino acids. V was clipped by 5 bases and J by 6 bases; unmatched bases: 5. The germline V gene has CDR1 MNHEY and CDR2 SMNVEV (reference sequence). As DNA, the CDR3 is TGTGCCAGCAGTCTCCGGACTAGCGGGGGGGTCAATGAGCAGTTCTTC. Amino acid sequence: CASSLRTSGGVNEQFF.

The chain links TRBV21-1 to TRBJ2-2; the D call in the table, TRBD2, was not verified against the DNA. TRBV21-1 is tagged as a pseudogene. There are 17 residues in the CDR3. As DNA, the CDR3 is TGTGCCAGCAGCCCCCTGCCGGGGGGCTATGACACCGGGGAGCTGTTTTTT. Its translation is CASSPLPGGYDTGELFF.

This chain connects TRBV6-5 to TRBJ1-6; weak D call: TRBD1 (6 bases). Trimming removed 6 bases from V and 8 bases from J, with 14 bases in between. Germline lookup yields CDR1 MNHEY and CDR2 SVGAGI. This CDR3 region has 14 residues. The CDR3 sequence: CASRPTGSDSPLHF. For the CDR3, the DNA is TGTGCCAGCAGGCCGACAGGCTCAGATTCACCCCTCCACTTT.

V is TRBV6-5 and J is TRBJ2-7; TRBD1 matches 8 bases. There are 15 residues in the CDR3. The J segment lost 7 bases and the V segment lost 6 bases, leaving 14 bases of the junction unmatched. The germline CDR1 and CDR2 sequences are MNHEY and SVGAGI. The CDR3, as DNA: TGTGCCAGCAGCAGCCCCAACGACAGGGGAGGAGAGCAGTACTTC. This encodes CASSSPNDRGGEQYF.

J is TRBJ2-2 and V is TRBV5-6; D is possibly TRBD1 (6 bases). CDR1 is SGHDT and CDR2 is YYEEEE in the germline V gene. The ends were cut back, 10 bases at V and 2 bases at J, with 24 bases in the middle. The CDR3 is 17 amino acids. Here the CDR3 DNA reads TGTGCCGCAGCTCGGTGGTGGCAGGGGTCCAACACCGGGGAGCTGTTTTTT. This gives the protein CAAARWWQGSNTGELFF.

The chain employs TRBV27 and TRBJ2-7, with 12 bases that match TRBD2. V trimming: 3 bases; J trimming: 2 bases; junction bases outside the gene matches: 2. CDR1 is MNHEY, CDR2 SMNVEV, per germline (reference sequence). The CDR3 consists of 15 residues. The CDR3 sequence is CASSFGLAGTYEQYF. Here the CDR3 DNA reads TGTGCCAGCAGTTTCGGACTAGCGGGGACCTACGAGCAGTACTTC.

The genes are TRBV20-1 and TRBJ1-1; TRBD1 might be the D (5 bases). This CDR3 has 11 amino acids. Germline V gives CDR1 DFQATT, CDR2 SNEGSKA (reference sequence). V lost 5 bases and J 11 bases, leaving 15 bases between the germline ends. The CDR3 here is CSAPRQPEAFF. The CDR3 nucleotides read TGCAGTGCTCCCAGACAGCCCGAGGCTTTCTTT.

The CDR3 nucleotides read TGTGCCTGGAAATCAGCGACCTATGGCTACACCTTC. As protein: CAWKSATYGYTF. The chain is built from TRBV30 and TRBJ1-2; D remains ambiguous. Trimming took off 4 bases at V and 4 bases at J, with 10 bases between the two ends. Looked up from germline, CDR1 is GTSNPN and CDR2 is SVGIG (reference sequence). The CDR3 sequence is 12 residues long. The full variable domain, in which reference TRBV30 and TRBJ1-2 provide the parts outside the CDR3, is SQTIHQWPATLVQPVGSPLSLECTVEGTSNPNLYWYRQAAGRGLQLLFYSVGIGQISSEVPQNLSASRPQDRQFILSSKKLLLSDSGFYLCAWKSATYGYTFGSGTRLTVV.

The CDR3 sequence: CASSWTGVDTEAFF. In nucleotides, the CDR3 is TGTGCCAGCAGTTGGACAGGGGTTGACACTGAAGCTTTCTTT. The J gene is TRBJ1-1, the V gene TRBV6-6, with 9 bases aligning to TRBD1. The V and J ends lost 4 bases and 3 bases, in that order; junction bases with no gene match: 3. Germline V gene lookup returns CDR1 MNHNY and CDR2 SVGAGI (reference sequence). CDR3 length: 14 amino acids.

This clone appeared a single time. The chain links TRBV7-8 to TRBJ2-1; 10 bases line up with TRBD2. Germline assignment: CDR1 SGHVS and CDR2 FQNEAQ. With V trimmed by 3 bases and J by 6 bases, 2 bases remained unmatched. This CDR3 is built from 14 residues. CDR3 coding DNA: TGTGCCAGCAGCTTGGGGACTAGCGCCAATGAGCAGTTCTTC. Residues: CASSLGTSANEQFF.

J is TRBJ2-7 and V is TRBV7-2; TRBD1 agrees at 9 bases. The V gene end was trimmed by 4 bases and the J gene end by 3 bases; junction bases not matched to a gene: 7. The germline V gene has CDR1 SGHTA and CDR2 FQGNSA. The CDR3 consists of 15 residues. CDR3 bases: TGTGCCAGCAGCTCTCCCGGGACAGGGATCTACGAGCAGTACTTC. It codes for CASSSPGTGIYEQYF.

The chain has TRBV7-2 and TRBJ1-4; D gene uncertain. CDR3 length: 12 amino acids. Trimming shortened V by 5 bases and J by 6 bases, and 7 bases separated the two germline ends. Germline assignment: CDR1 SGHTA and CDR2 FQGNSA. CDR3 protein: CASSGRDEKLFF. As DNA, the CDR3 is TGTGCCAGCAGCGGCCGGGATGAAAAACTGTTTTTT.

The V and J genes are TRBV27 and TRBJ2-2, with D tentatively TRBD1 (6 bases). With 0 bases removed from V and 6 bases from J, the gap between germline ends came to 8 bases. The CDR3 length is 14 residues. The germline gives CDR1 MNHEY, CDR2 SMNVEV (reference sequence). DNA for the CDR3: TGTGCCAGCAGTTTATCTGGGGGCCCCGGGGAGCTGTTTTTT. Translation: CASSLSGGPGELFF.

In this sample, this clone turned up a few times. CDR3 protein: CASSPTPGFYGYTF. Written as DNA, the CDR3 is TGTGCCAGCAGCCCGACCCCAGGTTTCTATGGCTACACCTTC. The J gene is TRBJ1-2, the V gene TRBV7-9, with D uncertain. This CDR3 comprises 14 residues. Trimming pared 5 bases from V and 4 bases from J, leaving 14 bases between. Looked up from germline, CDR1 is SEHNR and CDR2 is FQNEAQ (reference sequence).

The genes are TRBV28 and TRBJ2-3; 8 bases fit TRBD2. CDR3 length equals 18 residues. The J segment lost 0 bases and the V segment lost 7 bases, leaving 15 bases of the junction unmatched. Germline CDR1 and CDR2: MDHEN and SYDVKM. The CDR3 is CASNLKRASGRSTDTQYF. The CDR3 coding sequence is TGTGCCAGCAATTTGAAACGGGCTAGCGGGCGCAGCACAGATACGCAGTATTTT.

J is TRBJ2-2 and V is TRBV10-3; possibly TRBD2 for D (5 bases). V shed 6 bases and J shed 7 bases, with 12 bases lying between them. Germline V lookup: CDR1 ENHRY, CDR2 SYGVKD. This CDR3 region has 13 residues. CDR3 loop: CAIRARTGGELFF. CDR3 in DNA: TGTGCCATCAGGGCTCGGACTGGCGGGGAGCTGTTTTTT.

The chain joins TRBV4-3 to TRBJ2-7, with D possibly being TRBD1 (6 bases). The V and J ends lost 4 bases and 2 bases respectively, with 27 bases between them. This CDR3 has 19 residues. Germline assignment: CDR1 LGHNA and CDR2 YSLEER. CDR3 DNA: TGCGCCAGCAGCCCCCCCCTGCCCGAATGGGGGCGCCGGACCTACGAGCAGTACTTC. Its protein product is CASSPPLPEWGRRTYEQYF.

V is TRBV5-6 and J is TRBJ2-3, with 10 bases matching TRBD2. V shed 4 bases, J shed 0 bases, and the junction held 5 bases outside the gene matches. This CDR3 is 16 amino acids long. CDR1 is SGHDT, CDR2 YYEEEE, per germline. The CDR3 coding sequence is TGTGCCAGCAGCATAGTAGCGGGGGGCAGCACAGATACGCAGTATTTT. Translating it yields CASSIVAGGSTDTQYF.

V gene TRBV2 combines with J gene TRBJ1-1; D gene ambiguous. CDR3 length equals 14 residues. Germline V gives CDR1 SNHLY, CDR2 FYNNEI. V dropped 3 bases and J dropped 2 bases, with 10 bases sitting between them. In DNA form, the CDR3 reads TGTGCCAGCAGTGAGGAGAGCACAAACACTGAAGCTTTCTTT. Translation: CASSEESTNTEAFF. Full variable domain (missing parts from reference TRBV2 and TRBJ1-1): EPEVTQTPSHQVTQMGQEVILRCVPISNHLYFYWYRQILGQKVEFLVSFYNNEISEKSEIFDDQFSVERPDGSNFTLKIRSTKLEDSAMYFCASSEESTNTEAFFGQGTRLTVV.